Sequencing of this T cell receptor (beta chain) was carried out in a study of blood T cell repertoires in COVID-19. Overall study: The analysed material was cDNA or gDNA that came from T cells, B-cell-depleted T cells, or PBMCs.

Germline V CDR1 and CDR2: MGHDK, SYGVNS. V was clipped by 2 bases and J by 7 bases, with 8 bases between them. CDR3 size: 12 residues. Sequencing used immunoSEQ multiplex PCR; TCRdb keeps in-frame clones, though not all of them. This table has 200,000 or so clones, about four fifths appearing once. The clonotype was recovered from a man aged 35 to 55 who had recovered from COVID-19. Specimen: PBMCs or T cells enriched from blood (not recorded which). The chain combines TRBV25-1 with TRBJ1-2, with TRBD1 as a possible D gene (5 bases). This CDR3 reads CASSEPRGGYTF. CDR3 DNA: TGTGCCAGCAGTGAACCTAGGGGTGGCTACACCTTC.